A single T cell receptor beta chain is shown here with its context. This CDR3 has 16 residues. The germline V gene has CDR1 LGHDT and CDR2 YNNKEL (reference sequence). V gave up 3 bases and J gave up 7 bases, with 16 bases separating them. This record belongs to a study of T cell responses to AZD1222 COVID-19 vaccine. The assay was immunoSEQ multiplex PCR, and TCRdb's table has in-frame clones only and misses some. The sample has under 200,000 clones; 70% to 90% are singletons. The chain couples TRBV3-1 (or the pseudogene TRBV3-2) to TRBJ1-6; D is possibly TRBD1 (6 bases). This receptor was identified in an adult who received the AZD1222 COVID-19 vaccine. The material sequenced was peripheral blood, taken 28 days after the second AZD1222 dose. The CDR3 DNA is TGTGCCAGCAGCCACCCTAGGGGGGTTGACAATTCACCCCTCCACTTT. Encoded protein: CASSHPRGVDNSPLHF.